A single sample gave rise to the 21 T cell receptor beta chains below, sequenced in a study of cytomegalovirus exposure and HLA in healthy donors. Primers: 60 Vbeta forward and 13 Jbeta reverse. Assay: immunoSEQ multiplex PCR; the TCRdb copy retains only in-frame clones and omits some. The table lists 60,000 to 100,000 clones, around 79% of them singletons. Source material: PBMCs. The source of these receptors is a male donor in good health and CMV-seropositive.

V and J are TRBV6-4 and TRBJ2-2; TRBD1 agrees at 7 bases. Per germline, CDR1 MRHNA and CDR2 SNTAGT. J lost 3 bases, V lost 6 bases, and 7 bases had no gene match. The CDR3 has 15 amino acids. The CDR3 protein is CASRPGTGDTGELFF. CDR3 bases: TGTGCCAGCAGACCAGGCACAGGGGACACCGGGGAGCTGTTTTTT.

The V and J genes are TRBV18 and TRBJ2-7; 7 bases line up with TRBD1. Germline V gene lookup returns CDR1 KGHSH and CDR2 LQKENI. The CDR3 is 15 residues long. The trim removed 1 base at V and 0 bases at J, leaving 3 bases unmatched. The DNA of the CDR3 is TGTGCCAGCTCACCACGACGGGACAGCTCCTACGAGCAGTACTTC. Translating gives CASSPRRDSSYEQYF.

The J gene is TRBJ2-1, the V gene TRBV28; 9 bases agree with TRBD2. Per germline, CDR1 MDHEN and CDR2 SYDVKM. This CDR3 comprises 15 residues. Germline trimming cut 2 bases from V and 9 bases from J; bases unmatched to any gene: 8. The CDR3 nucleotides read TGTGCCAGCAGTTTACTAGCGGGATCCCACGGTGAGCAGTTCTTC. Its protein product is CASSLLAGSHGEQFF.

This sequence joins TRBV28 and TRBJ2-7; 10 nucleotides align to TRBD1. The CDR3 consists of 15 residues. Germline assignment: CDR1 MDHEN and CDR2 SYDVKM. Trimming took 1 base from V and 2 from J; bases not matched to a gene: 2. For the CDR3, the DNA is TGTGCCAGCAGTTTATTCGGGACAGGGGCCTACGAGCAGTACTTC. This sequence encodes CASSLFGTGAYEQYF.

The rearrangement joins TRBV5-1 to TRBJ2-1; 12 bases map to TRBD2. In germline, CDR1 is SGHRS, CDR2 YFSETQ. After removal of 3 bases from V and 0 bases from J, the junction contained 16 bases not matched to a gene. This CDR3 has 21 amino acids. CDR3 DNA sequence: TGCGCCAGCAGCTCCCCTAATTCGACTAGCGGGGGTACCCGCTCCTACAATGAGCAGTTCTTC. It encodes CASSSPNSTSGGTRSYNEQFF. The full variable domain, its missing parts supplied by reference TRBV5-1 and TRBJ2-1, is KAGVTQTPRYLIKTRGQQVTLSCSPISGHRSVSWYQQTPGQGLQFLFEYFSETQRNKGNFPGRFSGRQFSNSRSEMNVSTLELGDSALYLCASSSPNSTSGGTRSYNEQFFGPGTRLTVL.

This clone occurred a few times. V usage is TRBV5-8 and J usage is TRBJ2-2; D unclear. Germline loops: CDR1 SGHTS, CDR2 YDEGEE. V lost 1 base and J 0 bases, leaving 13 bases between the germline ends. The CDR3 consists of 17 residues. The CDR3 DNA follows: TGTGCCAGCAGCTTGAAAAGAGTTCCATCGAACACCGGGGAGCTGTTTTTT. Translated, it gives CASSLKRVPSNTGELFF.

The chain employs TRBV7-9 and TRBJ2-3; weak D call: TRBD2 (6 bases). Trimming removed 5 bases at V and 7 bases at J, with 13 bases between. The CDR3 runs to 13 residues. Germline V CDR1 and CDR2: SEHNR, FQNEAQ (reference sequence). DNA of the CDR3: TGTGCCAGCAGCCCAAGGACTACCTATACGCAGTATTTT. Translated: CASSPRTTYTQYF.

The chain has TRBV7-2 and TRBJ1-6, with D unresolved. The CDR3 is 17 residues long. The germline V gene has CDR1 SGHTA and CDR2 FQGNSA. Trimming took 3 bases from V and 0 from J, leaving 12 bases between them. This CDR3 is CASSFLPRSSYNSPLHF. The CDR3 DNA follows: TGTGCCAGCAGCTTCCTACCGAGGAGCTCCTATAATTCACCCCTCCACTTT.

This chain connects TRBV29-1 to TRBJ2-7, with TRBD1 identical over 8 bases. V lost 6 bases and J lost 1; bases outside the gene matches: 5. This CDR3 has 13 residues. Germline CDR1 reads SQVTM; CDR2 reads ANQGSEA. CDR3 amino acids: CSVGTGNSYEQYF. The CDR3 nucleotides are TGCAGCGTGGGGACAGGCAATTCCTACGAGCAGTACTTC.

The chain has TRBV2 and TRBJ1-5; TRBD1 aligns across 9 bases. In germline, CDR1 is SNHLY, CDR2 FYNNEI. V gave up 1 base and J gave up 6 bases; unmatched junction bases: 4. This CDR3 has 15 residues. CDR3 in amino acids: CASSEEGTGSQPQHF. Written as DNA, the CDR3 is TGTGCCAGCAGTGAAGAGGGGACAGGGAGTCAGCCCCAGCATTTT.

About this clone: Relative to the germline gene, one junction end is altered; a read error may explain this. This sequence joins TRBV7-9 and TRBJ2-7, with a weak D call TRBD2 (6 bases). Per germline, CDR1 SEHNR and CDR2 FQNEAQ (reference sequence). This CDR3 region has 16 residues. The CDR3 reads CSSRPFERVSSYEQYF. As DNA, the CDR3 is TGTTCCAGCAGGCCATTCGAGCGGGTCAGCTCCTACGAGCAGTACTTC.

This clone was seen more than once but under ten times. The genes are TRBV5-1 and TRBJ2-7, with TRBD1 as a possible D gene (6 bases). This CDR3 contains 14 residues. The V gene's germline CDR1 is SGHRS and CDR2 YFSETQ. The germline V and J ends were trimmed by 1 base and 5 bases, with 13 bases remaining between them. The CDR3 loop is CASSLSSGVNEQYF. The CDR3 DNA is TGCGCCAGCAGCTTGTCATCAGGGGTCAACGAGCAGTACTTC.

CDR3 region: CATANAMLGGSEAFF. The CDR3 DNA follows: TGTGCCACGGCTAATGCCATGTTAGGGGGCTCTGAAGCTTTCTTT. The chain employs TRBV28 and TRBJ1-1; TRBD1 matches at 7 bases. V shed 10 bases, J shed 6 bases, and the junction held 17 bases outside the gene matches. The CDR3 is made up of 15 amino acids. The germline gives CDR1 MDHEN, CDR2 SYDVKM.

J is TRBJ1-1 and V is TRBV28; D call uncertain. The CDR3 spans 14 residues. CDR1 and CDR2 (germline): MDHEN, SYDVKM. V lost 3 bases and J 8 bases, leaving 16 bases between the germline ends. Written as DNA, the CDR3 is TGTGCCAGCAGTTTCGTCACAGACCGAATCGAAGCTTTCTTT. Protein product: CASSFVTDRIEAFF.

The chain has TRBV7-9 and TRBJ1-1, with 10 bases identical to TRBD1. J was trimmed by 1 base and V by 11 bases; bases with no gene match: 4. The CDR3 has 13 amino acids. The germline gives CDR1 SEHNR, CDR2 FQNEAQ (reference sequence). The CDR3 region is CAVGDRGNTEAFF. CDR3 DNA: TGTGCCGTGGGGGACAGGGGGAACACTGAAGCTTTCTTT. Together with reference TRBV7-9 and TRBJ1-1, the CDR3 gives the full variable domain: DTGVSQNPRHKITKRGQNVTFRCDPISEHNRLYWYRQTLGQGPEFLTYFQNEAQLEKSRLLSDRFSAERPKGSFSTLEIQRTEQGDSAMYLCAVGDRGNTEAFFGQGTRLTVV.

The CDR3 region has the DNA TGTGCCAGCAGCTTTTCCGGGACAGGAACCTACGAGCAGTACTTC. As protein: CASSFSGTGTYEQYF. J is TRBJ2-7 and V is TRBV11-1; 8 positions agree with TRBD1. Germline assignment: CDR1 SGHAT and CDR2 FQDESV (reference sequence). The V segment lost 3 bases and the J segment 2 bases; nucleotides outside the gene matches: 6. The CDR3 totals 15 residues.

The rearrangement uses TRBV7-9 and TRBJ1-3; 7 positions match TRBD1. The V gene end was trimmed by 6 bases and the J gene end by 3 bases; junction bases not matched to a gene: 8. CDR3 length equals 15 residues. The germline gives CDR1 SEHNR, CDR2 FQNEAQ (reference sequence). Here the CDR3 DNA reads TGTGCCAGCAGTCCAGCACAGGGGTATGGAAACACCATATATTTT. Protein: CASSPAQGYGNTIYF.

The V gene is TRBV5-5, the J gene TRBJ2-7, with D perhaps matching TRBD2 (5 bases). Germline-derived CDR1 and CDR2 are SGHKS and YYEKEE (reference sequence). V was cut by 2 bases and J by 4 bases, with 10 bases left in between. The CDR3 totals 13 residues. The CDR3 DNA is TGTGCCAGCAGCTTCACCACTAGTTACGAGCAGTACTTC. Its protein is CASSFTTSYEQYF. The variable domain in full, with the rest retrieved from reference TRBV5-5 and TRBJ2-7, is DAGVTQSPTHLIKTRGQQVTLRCSPISGHKSVSWYQQVLGQGPQFIFQYYEKEERGRGNFPDRFSARQFPNYSSELNVNALLLGDSALYLCASSFTTSYEQYFGPGTRLTVT.

The V call is TRBV2, the J call TRBJ1-5, with 7 bases that match TRBD1. CDR1 and CDR2 (germline): SNHLY, FYNNEI. The V segment lost 7 bases and the J segment 2 bases; nucleotides outside the gene matches: 5. The CDR3 contains 14 residues. Written as DNA, the CDR3 is TGTGCCAGCACTTTCGACAGGGGCAATCAGCCCCAGCATTTT. This encodes CASTFDRGNQPQHF.

A single count supports this clone. V usage is TRBV10-3 and J usage is TRBJ2-1, with TRBD1 as a possible D gene (6 bases). Germline CDR1 and CDR2: ENHRY and SYGVKD. The V gene lost 1 base and the J gene lost 5 bases, with 15 bases spanning the gap. The CDR3 runs 16 residues. The CDR3 spells CAISEYGWTDDNEQFF. The DNA of the CDR3 is TGTGCCATCAGTGAGTATGGGTGGACAGACGACAATGAGCAGTTCTTC.

There are a few counts of this clone. The rearrangement joins TRBV6-1 to TRBJ1-2; 7 bases fit TRBD1. The CDR3 consists of 14 residues. The V gene end was trimmed by 4 bases and the J gene end by 2 bases; junction bases not matched to a gene: 4. Germline V gene sequence: CDR1 MNHNS, CDR2 SASEGT. CDR3 protein: CASSVLQGNYGYTF. CDR3 nucleotide sequence: TGTGCCAGCAGTGTGTTACAGGGGAACTATGGCTACACCTTC.